The 16 T cell receptor beta chains reported below all come from one sample, sequenced in a study of T cell responses to AZD1222 COVID-19 vaccine. The method was immunoSEQ multiplex PCR; TCRdb's version includes in-frame clones alone and lacks a portion of them. This sample yields approximately 170,000 clones, of which less than 95% are seen a single time; 4% to 5.5% belongs to the top ten. Sequences were derived from peripheral blood, sampled on day 0 of AZD1222 vaccination. These receptors all come from an adult in good health.

This sequence joins TRBV18 and TRBJ1-1; a possible D gene is TRBD1 (6 bases). Trimming left V 4 bases short and J 1 base short, with 10 bases between. CDR3 length: 14 amino acids. In germline, CDR1 is KGHSH, CDR2 LQKENI. The CDR3 loop is CASSLQGRNTEAFF. The DNA for the CDR3 is TGTGCCAGCTCACTGCAGGGGAGGAACACTGAAGCTTTCTTT. Looking up the rest from reference TRBV18 and TRBJ1-1 gives the full variable domain: NAGVMQNPRHLVRRRGQEARLRCSPMKGHSHVYWYRQLPEEGLKFMVYLQKENIIDESGMPKERFSAEFPKEGPSILRIQQVVRGDSAAYFCASSLQGRNTEAFFGQGTRLTVV.

V is TRBV27 and J is TRBJ2-7; D is ambiguous. CDR3 size: 15 residues. V was clipped by 1 base and J by 8 bases, with 18 bases between them. Germline CDR1 MNHEY, CDR2 SMNVEV (reference sequence). The CDR3 sequence: CASSLYFGRADQQYF. CDR3 sequence (DNA): TGTGCCAGCAGTTTATATTTCGGACGGGCCGATCAGCAGTACTTC.

This chain links TRBV7-2 with TRBJ2-2, with TRBD2 identical over 10 bases. Germline loops: CDR1 SGHTA, CDR2 FQGNSA. The CDR3 totals 16 residues. Trimming took 5 bases from V and 1 from J; bases not matched to a gene: 4. The CDR3 DNA reads TGTGCCAGCAGCCCCGGACTAGCGGAGAACACCGGGGAGCTGTTTTTT. Translated: CASSPGLAENTGELFF.

The V and J genes are TRBV7-9 and TRBJ2-2; possible D gene TRBD1, 5 bases. Germline CDR1 and CDR2: SEHNR and FQNEAQ (reference sequence). The CDR3 runs to 13 residues. Trimming stripped 6 bases from V and 4 bases from J, with 9 bases between. The CDR3 coding sequence is TGTGCCAGCAGATCCCAGGGCACCGGGGAGCTGTTTTTT. This translates into CASRSQGTGELFF.

V gene TRBV27 combines with J gene TRBJ2-2, with 7 bases that match TRBD1. The J segment lost 4 bases and the V segment lost 5 bases, leaving 7 bases of the junction unmatched. Germline CDR1 reads MNHEY; CDR2 reads SMNVEV (reference sequence). CDR3 length: 15 residues. CDR3 nucleotide sequence: TGTGCCAGCAGTCTAACGGGACAGCTCACCGGGGAGCTGTTTTTT. Its translation is CASSLTGQLTGELFF.

V usage is TRBV10-3 and J usage is TRBJ1-3, with 7 positions matching TRBD1. V trimming: 6 bases; J trimming: 4 bases; junction bases outside the gene matches: 6. This CDR3 has 14 amino acids. Germline V lookup: CDR1 ENHRY, CDR2 SYGVKD. The CDR3 nucleotides are TGTGCCATCAGAGCGGGGGGACAGGGAAACACCATATATTTT. As protein: CAIRAGGQGNTIYF.

This chain joins TRBV28 and TRBJ2-1; D call uncertain. The germline CDR1 and CDR2 sequences are MDHEN and SYDVKM. This CDR3 is 11 amino acids long. With 7 bases removed from V and 8 bases from J, the gap between germline ends came to 9 bases. The CDR3 is CASTSLDEQFF. CDR3 nucleotide sequence: TGTGCCAGCACGAGTTTAGATGAGCAGTTCTTC.

The rearrangement joins TRBV25-1 to TRBJ1-2; D is ambiguous. This CDR3 comprises 13 residues. Germline CDR1 and CDR2: MGHDK and SYGVNS. Trimming cost V 5 bases and J 8 bases, with 15 bases left between them. The CDR3 DNA follows: TGTGCCAGCAGTAAGTGGGAGGGTCCGGGCTACACCTTC. Its translation is CASSKWEGPGYTF.

The gene calls are TRBV25-1 and TRBJ1-4; no reliable D call. V was trimmed by 4 bases and J by 0 bases, leaving 9 bases between them. Germline CDR1 is MGHDK and CDR2 is SYGVNS. The CDR3 is made up of 15 amino acids. CDR3 residues: CASSVGSTTNEKLFF. CDR3 DNA: TGTGCCAGCAGTGTTGGAAGTACAACTAATGAAAAACTGTTTTTT.

V usage is TRBV9 and J usage is TRBJ2-1; D is undetermined. V was trimmed by 2 bases and J by 9 bases, leaving 9 bases between them. Germline-derived CDR1 and CDR2 are SGDLS and YYNGEE. The CDR3 has 12 residues. The CDR3 spells CASSVGGFEQFF. The CDR3, as DNA: TGTGCCAGCAGCGTCGGTGGATTTGAGCAGTTCTTC.

V usage is TRBV9 and J usage is TRBJ1-2; 7 nucleotides align to TRBD1. Looked up from germline, CDR1 is SGDLS and CDR2 is YYNGEE. There are 13 residues in the CDR3. V gave up 3 bases and J gave up 5 bases; unmatched junction bases: 4. The chain's CDR3 is CASSAGTAYGYTF. The CDR3 DNA is TGTGCCAGCAGCGCGGGGACAGCTTATGGCTACACCTTC.

The gene calls are TRBV19 and TRBJ1-6; 9 nucleotides line up with TRBD1. The CDR3 sequence is 15 residues long. With 4 bases clipped from V and 10 bases from J, the junction kept 8 bases outside the gene matches. Looked up from germline, CDR1 is LNHDA and CDR2 is SQIVND (reference sequence). DNA for the CDR3: TGTGCCAGTAGTAGCCCGGGACAGGGAAAATCACCCCTCCACTTT. It is translated as CASSSPGQGKSPLHF.

The chain is built from TRBV5-5 and TRBJ2-3, with 7 bases fitting TRBD2. The CDR3 loop spans 16 amino acids. V lost 4 bases to trimming and J lost 0 bases; unmatched junction nucleotides: 8. Germline V lookup: CDR1 SGHKS, CDR2 YYEKEE (reference sequence). The CDR3 nucleotides are TGTGCCAGCAGCCCAACGCCGACTAGCAGCACAGATACGCAGTATTTT. As protein: CASSPTPTSSTDTQYF.

The chain joins TRBV11-3 to TRBJ2-1; 12 nucleotides agree with TRBD2. Germline V gene sequence: CDR1 SGHNT, CDR2 YENEEA. The junction had 7 bases not matched to a gene; V was cut back by 2 bases and J by 2 bases. CDR3 length: 18 residues. The CDR3 nucleotides are TGTGCCAGCAGCTTAAGAGGAGGACTAGCGGGAACCTACAATGAGCAGTTCTTC. Amino acid sequence: CASSLRGGLAGTYNEQFF.

The J gene is TRBJ2-7, the V gene TRBV5-5; D may be TRBD2 (6 bases). Trimming left V 1 base short and J 4 bases short, with 15 bases between. This CDR3 comprises 15 residues. Germline V lookup: CDR1 SGHKS, CDR2 YYEKEE (reference sequence). The CDR3 reads CASSLFGAGGYEQYF. CDR3 DNA: TGTGCCAGCAGCTTGTTCGGGGCTGGGGGGTACGAGCAGTACTTC.

This clone was seen once. This chain uses TRBV6-1 with TRBJ1-2, with D unresolved. From germline, CDR1 is MNHNS and CDR2 SASEGT. This CDR3 is 14 amino acids long. V was clipped by 2 bases and J by 6 bases, with 13 bases between them. The CDR3 bases are TGTGCCAGCAGTGAAAGCGAGGAATGGGATGGCTACACCTTC. This sequence encodes CASSESEEWDGYTF.